The 17 T cell receptor beta chains below all came from one sample that was sequenced in a study of shared clonotypes between healthy human individuals. Repertoires were generated with immunoSEQ multiplex PCR, while TCRdb's copy carries only in-frame clones and drops some. The repertoire has roughly 2,300,000 clones, 85% to 95% of them found once; the top ten carry 0.3% to 0.4%. The sample was naive CD4+ T cells from PBMCs. Subset: CD45RA+ positively selected. These receptor sequences come from a man between 18 and 35 years old in good health. Some clones in this sample may be carry-over from other donors' samples.

CDR3 loop: CATKSLGGLRTGELFF. In DNA, the CDR3 is TGTGCCACCAAATCTTTAGGGGGATTGCGCACCGGGGAGCTGTTTTTT. V and J are TRBV27 and TRBJ2-2, with D possibly being TRBD1 (6 bases). CDR3 length: 16 amino acids. The V end was cut by 10 bases, the J end by 4 bases, with 22 bases between. Per germline, CDR1 MNHEY and CDR2 SMNVEV (reference sequence).

The chain joins TRBV6-4 to TRBJ1-2; 8 bases map to TRBD1. The CDR3 contains 14 residues. The germline gives CDR1 MRHNA, CDR2 SNTAGT. V trimming: 4 bases; J trimming: 8 bases; junction bases outside the gene matches: 9. DNA for the CDR3: TGTGCCAGCAGTGCCTCGGACAGGGCGGGCGGCTACACCTTC. Its translation: CASSASDRAGGYTF.

Regarding this clone: This CDR3 is also generated by other DNA sequences in the sample. This chain joins TRBV9 and TRBJ1-2; D is undetermined. This CDR3 is built from 14 residues. V dropped 0 bases and J dropped 2 bases, with 8 bases sitting between them. Per the germline V gene, CDR1 is SGDLS and CDR2 is YYNGEE. The CDR3 protein is CASSVGQENYGYTF. Here the CDR3 DNA reads TGTGCCAGCAGCGTAGGGCAGGAGAACTATGGCTACACCTTC.

The J gene is TRBJ1-2, the V gene TRBV7-6; the match to TRBD1 covers 8 bases. The CDR3 has 16 residues. V shed 1 base, J shed 0 bases, and the junction held 4 bases outside the gene matches. CDR1 SGHVS and CDR2 FNYEAQ come from the germline V gene. Written as DNA, the CDR3 is TGTGCCAGCAGCTTAGGGACAGGGCGAACTAACTATGGCTACACCTTC. This codes for CASSLGTGRTNYGYTF.

Comment on this clone: At the DNA level, this CDR3 is encoded by other sequences in the same sample as well. The genes are TRBV7-2 and TRBJ1-5; D not resolved. Germline lookup yields CDR1 SGHTA and CDR2 FQGNSA. Trimming stripped 1 base from V and 11 bases from J, with 12 bases between. The CDR3 is 13 residues long. This CDR3 reads CASSLGWVGSQHF. In nucleotides, the CDR3 is TGTGCCAGCAGCTTAGGTTGGGTAGGGTCCCAGCATTTT.

The V call is TRBV6-1, the J call TRBJ2-7, with 10 bases aligning to TRBD1. Per the germline V gene, CDR1 is MNHNS and CDR2 is SASEGT. J was trimmed by 4 bases and V by 2 bases; bases with no gene match: 14. CDR3 size: 18 residues. The CDR3 loop reads CASSEYGTGEGWGYEQYF. The CDR3 DNA is TGTGCCAGCAGTGAATACGGGACAGGGGAAGGGTGGGGGTACGAGCAGTACTTC.

The rearrangement links TRBV7-8 to TRBJ1-1; TRBD1 aligns across 10 bases. This CDR3 has 13 residues. Germline CDR1 reads SGHVS; CDR2 reads FQNEAQ. The V gene end was trimmed by 11 bases and the J gene end by 5 bases; junction bases not matched to a gene: 8. The DNA of the CDR3 is TGTGCCGTACAGACAGGGGGCGGAACTGAAGCTTTCTTT. Amino acid sequence: CAVQTGGGTEAFF.

This clone was recorded only once. This sequence joins TRBV30 and TRBJ2-1, with D unresolved. Germline V lookup: CDR1 GTSNPN, CDR2 SVGIG (reference sequence). Trimming stripped 0 bases from V and 4 bases from J, with 10 bases between. This CDR3 contains 14 residues. Here the CDR3 reads CAWSVLSMYNEQFF. CDR3 bases: TGTGCCTGGAGTGTACTGAGTATGTACAATGAGCAGTTCTTC.

This clone was counted only a few times. V usage is TRBV28 and J usage is TRBJ1-1; the D is unclear. V was cut by 5 bases and J by 7 bases, with 5 bases left in between. CDR1 is MDHEN and CDR2 is SYDVKM in the germline V gene. The CDR3 is 10 residues long. The DNA for the CDR3 is TGTGCCAGCAGTGGGTTTGAAGCTTTCTTT. Translating gives CASSGFEAFF.

Of note for this clone: At the DNA level, this CDR3 is encoded by other sequences in the same sample as well. The CDR3 DNA reads TGCAGCGTGGGCGGGGCAGGGGGGTCCTACGAGCAGTACTTC. This sequence encodes CSVGGAGGSYEQYF. V gene TRBV29-1 combines with J gene TRBJ2-7, with D maybe TRBD1 (7 bases). V was pared by 6 bases and J by 1 base, with 16 bases between. This CDR3 is 14 amino acids long. From germline, CDR1 is SQVTM and CDR2 ANQGSEA.

The V gene is TRBV6-1, the J gene TRBJ1-4, with unresolved D. The CDR3 loop spans 15 amino acids. CDR1 and CDR2 from the germline V gene are MNHNS and SASEGT. V lost 0 bases, J lost 5 bases, and 10 bases lay in between. CDR3 DNA sequence: TGTGCCAGCAGTGAAGCGGCGCAGTCAAATGAAAAACTGTTTTTT. It encodes CASSEAAQSNEKLFF.

The rearrangement links TRBV5-1 to TRBJ2-5; D possibly matches TRBD1 or TRBD2 (5 bases each). CDR1 SGHRS and CDR2 YFSETQ come from the germline V gene. The CDR3 sequence is 14 residues long. V was pared by 4 bases and J by 3 bases, with 13 bases between. CDR3 sequence (DNA): TGCGCCAGCAGCATAGGGACCCGTGAAGAGACCCAGTACTTC. Translation gives CASSIGTREETQYF.

The CDR3 nucleotides are TGTGCCAGCGGGACAGGGTGGACCTGGGGCTACACCTTC. Translated: CASGTGWTWGYTF. V is TRBV28 and J is TRBJ1-2; 9 nucleotides match TRBD1. Trimming took 8 bases from V and 8 from J; bases not matched to a gene: 9. The CDR3 totals 13 residues. The germline gives CDR1 MDHEN, CDR2 SYDVKM.

The gene calls are TRBV30 and TRBJ2-7; D might be TRBD2 (5 bases). This CDR3 is 15 amino acids long. The germline CDR1 and CDR2 sequences are GTSNPN and SVGIG (reference sequence). Trimming removed 0 bases from V and 7 bases from J, with 19 bases in between. This CDR3 reads CAWSVRASGPMEQYF. Written as DNA, the CDR3 is TGTGCCTGGAGTGTAAGGGCGAGCGGTCCAATGGAGCAGTACTTC. The complete variable domain, with remaining parts taken from reference TRBV30 and TRBJ2-7, reads SQTIHQWPATLVQPVGSPLSLECTVEGTSNPNLYWYRQAAGRGLQLLFYSVGIGQISSEVPQNLSASRPQDRQFILSSKKLLLSDSGFYLCAWSVRASGPMEQYFGPGTRLTVT.

This rearrangement joins TRBV19 to TRBJ1-3; D is undetermined. V lost 11 bases, J lost 3 bases, and 14 bases lay in between. Germline V lookup: CDR1 LNHDA, CDR2 SQIVND (reference sequence). This CDR3 spans 13 amino acids. The CDR3 here is CAVGQLDGNTIYF. For the CDR3, the DNA is TGTGCCGTTGGGCAGTTAGATGGAAACACCATATATTTT.

The chain links TRBV7-6 to TRBJ1-1, with D tentatively TRBD1 (6 bases). The CDR3 extends over 14 amino acids. V shed 0 bases and J shed 3 bases, with 8 bases lying between them. The germline CDR1 and CDR2 sequences are SGHVS and FNYEAQ. The CDR3 loop is CASSLARGYTEAFF. The CDR3 bases are TGTGCCAGCAGCTTAGCGAGGGGGTACACTGAAGCTTTCTTT.

V is TRBV6-1 and J is TRBJ2-4; D gene uncertain. V was shortened by 3 bases and J by 6 bases, with 9 bases between the two germline ends. CDR1 and CDR2 (germline): MNHNS, SASEGT. CDR3 length equals 13 residues. CDR3 protein: CASSESDVNIQYF. The CDR3 region has the DNA TGTGCCAGCAGTGAGTCGGACGTAAACATTCAGTACTTC.